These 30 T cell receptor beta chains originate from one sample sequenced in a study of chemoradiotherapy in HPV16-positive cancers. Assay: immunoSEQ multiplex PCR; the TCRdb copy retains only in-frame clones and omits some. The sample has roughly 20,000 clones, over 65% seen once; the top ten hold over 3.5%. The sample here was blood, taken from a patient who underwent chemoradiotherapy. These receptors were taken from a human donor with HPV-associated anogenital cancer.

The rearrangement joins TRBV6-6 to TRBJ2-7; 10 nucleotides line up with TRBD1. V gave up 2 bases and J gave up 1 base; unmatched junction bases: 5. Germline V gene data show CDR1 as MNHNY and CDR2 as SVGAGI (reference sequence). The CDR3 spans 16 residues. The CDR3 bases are TGTGCCAGCAGTTACCCCGGGACAGGGGTTTCCTACGAGCAGTACTTC. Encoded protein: CASSYPGTGVSYEQYF.

Here the CDR3 DNA reads TGTGCCAGCAGCTTAGCCCCGGGCGGGGAGCTGTTTTTT. Translated, it gives CASSLAPGGELFF. The chain combines TRBV11-2 with TRBJ2-2; D gene ambiguous. V was shortened by 1 base and J by 7 bases, with 7 bases between the two germline ends. Germline V lookup: CDR1 SGHAT, CDR2 FQNNGV. This CDR3 comprises 13 residues.

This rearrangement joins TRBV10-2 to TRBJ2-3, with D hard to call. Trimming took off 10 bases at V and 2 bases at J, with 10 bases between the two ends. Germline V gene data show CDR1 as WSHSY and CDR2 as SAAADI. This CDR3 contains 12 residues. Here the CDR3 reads CATLEATDTQYF. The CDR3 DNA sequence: TGCGCCACCCTAGAGGCCACAGATACGCAGTATTTT.

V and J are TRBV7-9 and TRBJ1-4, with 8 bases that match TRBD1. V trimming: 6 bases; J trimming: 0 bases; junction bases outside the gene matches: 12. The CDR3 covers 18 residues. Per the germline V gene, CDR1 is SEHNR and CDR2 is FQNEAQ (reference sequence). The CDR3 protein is CASSRPGQAKATNEKLFF. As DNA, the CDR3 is TGTGCCAGCAGTCGACCGGGACAGGCAAAAGCAACTAATGAAAAACTGTTTTTT.

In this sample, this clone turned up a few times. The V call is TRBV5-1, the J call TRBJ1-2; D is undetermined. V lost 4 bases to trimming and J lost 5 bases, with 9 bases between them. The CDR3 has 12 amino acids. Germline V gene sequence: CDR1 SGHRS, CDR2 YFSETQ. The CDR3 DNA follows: TGCGCCAGCAGCCCAGGAGCTTATGGCTACACCTTC. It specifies CASSPGAYGYTF. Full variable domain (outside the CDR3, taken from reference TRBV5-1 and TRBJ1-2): KAGVTQTPRYLIKTRGQQVTLSCSPISGHRSVSWYQQTPGQGLQFLFEYFSETQRNKGNFPGRFSGRQFSNSRSEMNVSTLELGDSALYLCASSPGAYGYTFGSGTRLTVV.

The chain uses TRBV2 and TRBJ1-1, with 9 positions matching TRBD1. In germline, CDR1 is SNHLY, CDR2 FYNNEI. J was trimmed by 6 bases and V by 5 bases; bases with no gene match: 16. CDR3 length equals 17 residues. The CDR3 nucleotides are TGTGCCAGCAGTTTACAGGGGGCGCGGATTTTGTCTGCTGAAGCTTTCTTT. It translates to CASSLQGARILSAEAFF.

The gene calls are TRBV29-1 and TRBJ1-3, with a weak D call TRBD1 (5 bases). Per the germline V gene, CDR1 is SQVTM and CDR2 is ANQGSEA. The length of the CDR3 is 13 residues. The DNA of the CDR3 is TGCAGTGGGGCCGGGGCTGCTGGAAACACCATATATTTT. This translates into CSGAGAAGNTIYF.

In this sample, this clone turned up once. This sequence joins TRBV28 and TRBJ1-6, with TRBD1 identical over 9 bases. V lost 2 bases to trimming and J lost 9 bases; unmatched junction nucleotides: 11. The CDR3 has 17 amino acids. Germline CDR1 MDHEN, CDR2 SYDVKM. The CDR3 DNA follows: TGTGCCAGCAGTTTAATCTCGGACAGGGGCGGGTCTTCACCCCTCCACTTT. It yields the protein CASSLISDRGGSSPLHF.

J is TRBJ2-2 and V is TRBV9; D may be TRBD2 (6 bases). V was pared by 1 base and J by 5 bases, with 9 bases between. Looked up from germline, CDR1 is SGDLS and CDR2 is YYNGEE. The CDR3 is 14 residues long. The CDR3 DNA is TGTGCCAGCAGCGTAACAGGAGGGACCGGGGAGCTGTTTTTT. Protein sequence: CASSVTGGTGELFF.

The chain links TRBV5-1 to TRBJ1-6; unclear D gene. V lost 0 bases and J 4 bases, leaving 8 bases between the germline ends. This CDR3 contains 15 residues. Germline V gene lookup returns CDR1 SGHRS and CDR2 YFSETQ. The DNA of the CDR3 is TGCGCCAGCAGCTTGGAAGAATATTATAATTCACCCCTCCACTTT. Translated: CASSLEEYYNSPLHF.

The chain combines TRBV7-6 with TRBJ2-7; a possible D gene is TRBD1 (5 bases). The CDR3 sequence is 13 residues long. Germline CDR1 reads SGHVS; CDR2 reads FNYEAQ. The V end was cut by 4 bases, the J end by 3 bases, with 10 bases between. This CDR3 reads CASSSSDSYEQYF. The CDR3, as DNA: TGTGCCAGCAGCTCCTCAGACAGCTACGAGCAGTACTTC. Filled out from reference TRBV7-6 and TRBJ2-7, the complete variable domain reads GAGVSQSPRYKVTKRGQDVALRCDPISGHVSLYWYRQALGQGPEFLTYFNYEAQQDKSGLPNDRFSAERPEGSISTLTIQRTEQRDSAMYRCASSSSDSYEQYFGPGTRLTVT.

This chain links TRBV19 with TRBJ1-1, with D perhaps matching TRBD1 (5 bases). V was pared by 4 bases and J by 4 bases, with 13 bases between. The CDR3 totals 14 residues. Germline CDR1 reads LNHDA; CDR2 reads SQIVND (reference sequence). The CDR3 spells CASSTGTDPTEAFF. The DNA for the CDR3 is TGTGCCAGTAGTACCGGGACGGACCCCACTGAAGCTTTCTTT.

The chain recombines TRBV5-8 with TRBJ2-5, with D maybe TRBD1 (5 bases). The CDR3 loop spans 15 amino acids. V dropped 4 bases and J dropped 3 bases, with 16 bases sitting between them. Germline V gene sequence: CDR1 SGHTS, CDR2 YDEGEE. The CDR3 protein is CASSQTERAKETQYF. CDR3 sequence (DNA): TGTGCCAGCAGCCAGACAGAACGAGCCAAAGAGACCCAGTACTTC. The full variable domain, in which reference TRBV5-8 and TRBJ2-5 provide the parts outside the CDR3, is EAGVTQSPTHLIKTRGQQATLRCSPISGHTSVYWYQQALGLGLQFLLWYDEGEERNRGNFPPRFSGRQFPNYSSELNVNALELEDSALYLCASSQTERAKETQYFGPGTRLLVL.

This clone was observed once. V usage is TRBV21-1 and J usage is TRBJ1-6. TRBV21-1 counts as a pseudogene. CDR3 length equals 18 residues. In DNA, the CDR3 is TGTGCCAGCAGCCCCGGGCCGGCAAAACTAACGTATAATTCACCCCTCCACTTT. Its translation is CASSPGPAKLTYNSPLHF.

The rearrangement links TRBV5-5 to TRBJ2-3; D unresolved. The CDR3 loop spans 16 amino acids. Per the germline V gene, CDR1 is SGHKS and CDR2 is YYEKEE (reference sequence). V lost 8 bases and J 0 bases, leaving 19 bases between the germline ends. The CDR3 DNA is TGTGCCAGTTCCCTTCTGGGCAGAACTAGCACAGATACGCAGTATTTT. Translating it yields CASSLLGRTSTDTQYF.

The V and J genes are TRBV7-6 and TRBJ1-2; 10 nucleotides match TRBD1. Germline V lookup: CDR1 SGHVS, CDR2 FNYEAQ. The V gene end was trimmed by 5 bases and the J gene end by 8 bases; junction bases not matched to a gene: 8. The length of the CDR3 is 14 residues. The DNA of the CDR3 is TGTGCCAGCAGCGGGGACAGGGGCCCTTCCGGCTACACCTTC. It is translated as CASSGDRGPSGYTF.

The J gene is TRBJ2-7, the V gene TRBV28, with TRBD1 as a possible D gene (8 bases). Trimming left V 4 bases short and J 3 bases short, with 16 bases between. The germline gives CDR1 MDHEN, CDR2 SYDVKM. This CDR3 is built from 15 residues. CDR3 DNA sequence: TGTGCCAGCAGTTCTACAGGGGGGGTGATCTACGAGCAGTACTTC. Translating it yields CASSSTGGVIYEQYF.

The CDR3 coding sequence is TGCGCCAGCAGCCAGACGCCGGGGGACTGGGGAAACACCATATATTTT. Its translation: CASSQTPGDWGNTIYF. The V call is TRBV4-3, the J call TRBJ1-3; a possible D gene is TRBD1 (5 bases). Germline V gene data show CDR1 as LGHNA and CDR2 as YSLEER. The V end was cut by 3 bases, the J end by 4 bases, with 16 bases between. The CDR3 extends over 16 amino acids.

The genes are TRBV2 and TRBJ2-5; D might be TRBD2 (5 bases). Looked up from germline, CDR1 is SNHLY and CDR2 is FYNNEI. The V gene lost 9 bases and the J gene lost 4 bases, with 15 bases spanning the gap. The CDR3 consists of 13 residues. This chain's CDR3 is CARGEGPRETQYF. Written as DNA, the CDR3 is TGTGCCAGGGGAGAGGGCCCCAGAGAGACCCAGTACTTC.

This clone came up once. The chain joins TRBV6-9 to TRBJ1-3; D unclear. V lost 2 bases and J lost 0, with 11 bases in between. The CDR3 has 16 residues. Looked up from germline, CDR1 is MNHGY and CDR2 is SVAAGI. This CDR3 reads CASSYKETGSGNTIYF. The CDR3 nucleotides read TGTGCCAGCAGTTATAAAGAGACCGGCTCTGGAAACACCATATATTTT.

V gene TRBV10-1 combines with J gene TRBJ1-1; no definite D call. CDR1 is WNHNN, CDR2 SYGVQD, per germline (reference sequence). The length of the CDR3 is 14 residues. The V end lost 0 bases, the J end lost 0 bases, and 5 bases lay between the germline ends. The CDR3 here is CASSESSMNTEAFF. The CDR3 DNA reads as TGCGCCAGCAGTGAGTCCAGCATGAACACTGAAGCTTTCTTT.

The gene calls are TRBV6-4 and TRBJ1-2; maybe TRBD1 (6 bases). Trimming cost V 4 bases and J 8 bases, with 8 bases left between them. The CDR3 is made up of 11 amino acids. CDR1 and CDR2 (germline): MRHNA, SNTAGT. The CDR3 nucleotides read TGTGCCAGCAGTGCAGGGGCCGGCTACACCTTC. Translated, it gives CASSAGAGYTF.

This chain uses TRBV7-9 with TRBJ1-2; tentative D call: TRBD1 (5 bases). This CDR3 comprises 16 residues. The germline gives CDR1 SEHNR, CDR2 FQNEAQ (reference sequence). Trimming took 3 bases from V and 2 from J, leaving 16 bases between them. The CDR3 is CASSFNLGDPNYGYTF. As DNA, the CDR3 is TGTGCCAGCAGCTTTAATTTAGGGGACCCCAACTATGGCTACACCTTC.

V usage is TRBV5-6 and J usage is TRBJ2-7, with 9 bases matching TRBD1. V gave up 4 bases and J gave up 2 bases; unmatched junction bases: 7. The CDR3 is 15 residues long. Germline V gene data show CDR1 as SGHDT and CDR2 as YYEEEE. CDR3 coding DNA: TGTGCCAGCAGCCGTCCGACAGGGGGGGCCTACGAGCAGTACTTC. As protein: CASSRPTGGAYEQYF.

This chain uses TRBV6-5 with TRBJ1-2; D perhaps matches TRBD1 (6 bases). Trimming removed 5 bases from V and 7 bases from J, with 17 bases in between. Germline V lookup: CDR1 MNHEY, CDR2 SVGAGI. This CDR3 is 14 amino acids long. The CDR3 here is CASSLLKTGGGYTF. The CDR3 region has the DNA TGTGCCAGCAGTCTACTTAAGACAGGTGGTGGCTACACCTTC.

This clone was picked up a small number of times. The CDR3 nucleotides read TGTGCCAGCAGCCCTACGTGGGGGGCTGGAAACACCATATATTTT. It yields the protein CASSPTWGAGNTIYF. This chain uses TRBV7-2 with TRBJ1-3; D is possibly TRBD1 (5 bases). The CDR3 loop spans 15 amino acids. Germline CDR1 SGHTA, CDR2 FQGNSA. V was cut by 5 bases and J by 2 bases, with 13 bases left in between.

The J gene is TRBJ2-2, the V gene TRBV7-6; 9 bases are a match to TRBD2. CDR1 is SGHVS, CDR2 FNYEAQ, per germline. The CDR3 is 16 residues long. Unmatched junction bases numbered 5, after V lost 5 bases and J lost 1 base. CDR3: CASSSSGGGNTGELFF. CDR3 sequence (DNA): TGTGCCAGCAGCAGTAGCGGGGGCGGGAACACCGGGGAGCTGTTTTTT. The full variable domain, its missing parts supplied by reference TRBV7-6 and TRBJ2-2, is GAGVSQSPRYKVTKRGQDVALRCDPISGHVSLYWYRQALGQGPEFLTYFNYEAQQDKSGLPNDRFSAERPEGSISTLTIQRTEQRDSAMYRCASSSSGGGNTGELFFGEGSRLTVL.

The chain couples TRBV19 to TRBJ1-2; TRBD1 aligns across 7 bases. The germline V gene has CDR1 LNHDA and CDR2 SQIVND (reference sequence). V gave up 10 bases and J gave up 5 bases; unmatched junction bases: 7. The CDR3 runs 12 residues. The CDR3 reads CATTSDRYGYTF. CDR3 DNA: TGTGCCACCACCTCGGACAGGTATGGCTACACCTTC. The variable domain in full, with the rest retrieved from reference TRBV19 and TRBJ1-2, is DGGITQSPKYLFRKEGQNVTLSCEQNLNHDAMYWYRQDPGQGLRLIYYSQIVNDFQKGDIAEGYSVSREKKESFPLTVTSAQKNPTAFYLCATTSDRYGYTFGSGTRLTVV.

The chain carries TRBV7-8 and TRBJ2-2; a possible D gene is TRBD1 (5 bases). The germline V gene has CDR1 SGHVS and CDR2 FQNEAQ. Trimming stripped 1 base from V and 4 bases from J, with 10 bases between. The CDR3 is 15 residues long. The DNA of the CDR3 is TGTGCCAGCAGCTTAGTGCAGGGCCCCACCGGGGAGCTGTTTTTT. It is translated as CASSLVQGPTGELFF. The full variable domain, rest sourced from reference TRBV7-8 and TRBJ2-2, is GAGVSQSPRYKVAKRGQDVALRCDPISGHVSLFWYQQALGQGPEFLTYFQNEAQLDKSGLPSDRFFAERPEGSVSTLKIQRTQQEDSAVYLCASSLVQGPTGELFFGEGSRLTVL.

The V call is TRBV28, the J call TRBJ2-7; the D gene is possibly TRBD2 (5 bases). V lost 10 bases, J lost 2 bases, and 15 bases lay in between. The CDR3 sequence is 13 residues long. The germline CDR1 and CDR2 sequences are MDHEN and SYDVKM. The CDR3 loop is CATRHRGPYEQYF. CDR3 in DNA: TGTGCCACCAGGCACCGGGGTCCCTACGAGCAGTACTTC.